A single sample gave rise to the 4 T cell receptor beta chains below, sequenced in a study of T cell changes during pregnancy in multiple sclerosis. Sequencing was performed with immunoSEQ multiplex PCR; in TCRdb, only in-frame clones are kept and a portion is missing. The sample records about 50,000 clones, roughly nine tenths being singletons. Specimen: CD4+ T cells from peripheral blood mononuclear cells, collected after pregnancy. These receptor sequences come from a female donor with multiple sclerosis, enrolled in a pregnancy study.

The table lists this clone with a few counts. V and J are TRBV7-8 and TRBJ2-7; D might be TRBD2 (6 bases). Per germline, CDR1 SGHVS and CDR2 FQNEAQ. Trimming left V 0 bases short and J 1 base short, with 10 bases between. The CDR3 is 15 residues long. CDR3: CASSLAGGGSYEQYF. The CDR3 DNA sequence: TGTGCCAGCAGCTTAGCGGGGGGAGGTTCCTACGAGCAGTACTTC.

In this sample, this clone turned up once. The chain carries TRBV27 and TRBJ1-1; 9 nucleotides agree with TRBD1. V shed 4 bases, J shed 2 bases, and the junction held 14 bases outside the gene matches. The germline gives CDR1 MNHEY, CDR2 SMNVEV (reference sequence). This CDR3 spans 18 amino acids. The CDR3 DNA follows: TGTGCCAGCAGTTATCGAACAGGGGGCGCCCGGGGAAACACTGAAGCTTTCTTT. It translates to CASSYRTGGARGNTEAFF.

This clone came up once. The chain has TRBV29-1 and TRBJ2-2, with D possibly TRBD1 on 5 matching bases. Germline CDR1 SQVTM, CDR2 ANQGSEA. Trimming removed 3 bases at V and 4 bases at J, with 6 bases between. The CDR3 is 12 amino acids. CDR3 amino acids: CSVDRATGELFF. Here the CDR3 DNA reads TGCAGCGTTGACAGGGCCACCGGGGAGCTGTTTTTT.

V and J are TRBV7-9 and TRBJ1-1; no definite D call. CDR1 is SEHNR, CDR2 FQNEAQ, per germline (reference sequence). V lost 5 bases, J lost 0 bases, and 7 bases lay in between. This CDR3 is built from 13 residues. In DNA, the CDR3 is TGTGCCAGCAGCGCGGGGATGAACACTGAAGCTTTCTTT. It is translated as CASSAGMNTEAFF.